What follows are 19 T cell receptor beta chains derived from one specimen sequenced in a study of beta chain features in type 1 diabetes. Findings and caveats of the study: Moderate but significant shortening of TCRB CDR3s was recorded in all four CD4+ subsets from Type 1 diabetes patients.

Reverse transcribing all isolated RNA meant expressed TCRB transcripts were sequenced. Repertoires were generated with immunoSEQ multiplex PCR, while TCRdb's copy carries only in-frame clones and drops some. The sample yields roughly 350,000 clones, 9.5% to 10% seen once. No antigen has been identified for these receptors. The material sequenced was central memory CD4+ T cells from blood. These receptor sequences come from a man aged 25 to 45 with type 1 diabetes.

J is TRBJ2-3 and V is TRBV19, with 7 bases matching TRBD1. The germline CDR1 and CDR2 sequences are LNHDA and SQIVND (reference sequence). Trimming removed 6 bases from V and 0 bases from J; junction bases left unmatched: 3. This CDR3 contains 14 residues. CDR3 DNA sequence: TGTGCCAGTAGCGACAGGGAAAGCACAGATACGCAGTATTTT. This sequence encodes CASSDRESTDTQYF.

V usage is TRBV5-6 and J usage is TRBJ1-4; TRBD1 is a possible D gene (5 bases). CDR1 and CDR2 (germline): SGHDT, YYEEEE. The CDR3 sequence is 14 residues long. Between the trimmed V and J ends, which lost 2 bases and 3 bases, there was a span of 8 bases. The CDR3 DNA sequence: TGTGCCAGCAGCTTCGGGGGAGCTAATGAAAAACTGTTTTTT. This gives the protein CASSFGGANEKLFF.

Only a few counts were recorded for this clone. The chain employs TRBV7-9 and TRBJ1-2; D is ambiguous. The CDR3 consists of 14 residues. Germline CDR1 reads SEHNR; CDR2 reads FQNEAQ (reference sequence). The V end was cut by 5 bases, the J end by 2 bases, with 12 bases between. CDR3 DNA sequence: TGTGCCAGCAGCCTATTCCCGGGCAACTATGGCTACACCTTC. Encoded protein: CASSLFPGNYGYTF.

The chain uses TRBV7-9 and TRBJ2-7; TRBD2 matches at 9 bases. Losses at the gene ends were 1 base for V and 0 bases for J; bases not matched to a gene: 7. The CDR3 loop spans 17 amino acids. Germline lookup yields CDR1 SEHNR and CDR2 FQNEAQ (reference sequence). The CDR3 is CASSLVRSSGTSYEQYF. The CDR3, as DNA: TGTGCCAGCAGCTTAGTAAGGTCTAGCGGGACCTCCTACGAGCAGTACTTC.

The V gene is TRBV4-1, the J gene TRBJ2-7; D gene unclear. CDR3 length equals 16 residues. The V end was cut by 4 bases, the J end by 0 bases, with 16 bases between. Germline-derived CDR1 and CDR2 are MGHRA and YSYEKL. CDR3 sequence reads: CASSLVSALGSYEQYF. The CDR3 DNA sequence: TGCGCCAGCAGCCTCGTAAGCGCTTTAGGCTCCTACGAGCAGTACTTC.

This clone showed up many times. The CDR3 is CASRPTGLHIQYF. Here the CDR3 DNA reads TGTGCCAGCAGACCTACAGGGCTGCACATTCAGTACTTC. J is TRBJ2-4 and V is TRBV28, with a weak D call TRBD1 (6 bases). Looked up from germline, CDR1 is MDHEN and CDR2 is SYDVKM. CDR3 length: 13 amino acids. V was trimmed by 6 bases and J by 8 bases, leaving 14 bases between them.

The table lists this clone with many counts. CDR3 nucleotides: TGTGCCAGCGGGACTCCCCTGGGAAATGAGCAGTTCTTC. This sequence encodes CASGTPLGNEQFF. J is TRBJ2-1 and V is TRBV11-2, with D perhaps TRBD2 (6 bases). V lost 8 bases and J lost 7, with 15 bases in between. Germline loops: CDR1 SGHAT, CDR2 FQNNGV. The CDR3 consists of 13 residues. Looking up the rest from reference TRBV11-2 and TRBJ2-1 gives the full variable domain: EAGVAQSPRYKIIEKRQSVAFWCNPISGHATLYWYQQILGQGPKLLIQFQNNGVVDDSQLPKDRFSAERLKGVDSTLKIQPAKLEDSAVYLCASGTPLGNEQFFGPGTRLTVL.

This clone was observed a few times. V and J are TRBV9 and TRBJ1-2; unclear D gene. The V gene lost 0 bases and the J gene lost 6 bases, with 15 bases spanning the gap. The length of the CDR3 is 15 residues. CDR1 and CDR2 from the germline V gene are SGDLS and YYNGEE. The CDR3 sequence: CASSVDRGKANGYTF. The CDR3, as DNA: TGTGCCAGCAGCGTAGATAGAGGGAAGGCTAATGGCTACACCTTC.

This clone was recorded a few times. This rearrangement joins TRBV10-3 to TRBJ2-2; 7 positions match TRBD1. Germline trimming cut 8 bases from V and 2 bases from J; bases unmatched to any gene: 2. Germline V gene data show CDR1 as ENHRY and CDR2 as SYGVKD. This CDR3 is built from 13 residues. CDR3 coding DNA: TGTGCCATCGGGACAGTTAACACCGGGGAGCTGTTTTTT. Translation gives CAIGTVNTGELFF.

The J gene is TRBJ1-4, the V gene TRBV4-3; D is uncertain. This CDR3 region has 15 residues. V was cut by 0 bases and J by 0 bases, with 5 bases left in between. Germline lookup yields CDR1 LGHNA and CDR2 YSLEER. CDR3 residues: CASSQDPSTNEKLFF. The CDR3, as DNA: TGCGCCAGCAGCCAAGACCCGTCAACTAATGAAAAACTGTTTTTT.

The V and J genes are TRBV4-3 and TRBJ1-2; a weak D match, TRBD1 (6 bases). Germline V gives CDR1 LGHNA, CDR2 YSLEER. The CDR3 sequence is 15 residues long. Trimming took 0 bases from V and 8 from J, leaving 16 bases between them. The CDR3 coding sequence is TGCGCCAGCAGCCAAGAGGCTGCAGGGGCTAGGGGCTACACCTTC. Amino acids: CASSQEAAGARGYTF.

As regards this clone: Its ends do not fully match the called genes, so a read error is possible. The chain recombines TRBV6-1 with TRBJ2-1; the D gene is possibly TRBD2 (5 bases). Germline-derived CDR1 and CDR2 are MNHNS and SASEGT. This CDR3 contains 15 residues. The DNA of the CDR3 is TGTGCCATCAGTGAAGAGGGATACAAGTACAATGAGCAGTTCTTC. This gives the protein CAISEEGYKYNEQFF.

The chain combines TRBV6-1 with TRBJ2-5, with TRBD2 as a possible D gene (6 bases). CDR1 is MNHNS and CDR2 is SASEGT in the germline V gene. CDR3 size: 12 residues. The V gene lost 11 bases and the J gene lost 2 bases, with 12 bases spanning the gap. This chain's CDR3 is CAGSSGQETQYF. The CDR3 DNA sequence: TGTGCCGGTAGTAGCGGACAAGAGACCCAGTACTTC.

The table lists this clone with many counts. V is TRBV19 and J is TRBJ1-4, with D hard to call. The ends were cut back, 5 bases at V and 0 bases at J, with 16 bases in the middle. The CDR3 is 17 amino acids. Germline V gene data show CDR1 as LNHDA and CDR2 as SQIVND (reference sequence). The CDR3 DNA is TGTGCCAGTAGTGATCGAGGCGGCCCTTCAACTAATGAAAAACTGTTTTTT. This translates into CASSDRGGPSTNEKLFF.

The table lists this clone with a few counts. V and J are TRBV4-3 and TRBJ1-5; 7 bases map to TRBD1. This CDR3 is built from 15 residues. In germline, CDR1 is LGHNA, CDR2 YSLEER. V shed 0 bases and J 6 bases; nucleotides not matched to a gene: 5. CDR3 loop: CASSQDLSGGQPQHF. The CDR3 DNA sequence: TGCGCCAGCAGCCAAGACCTCTCAGGGGGTCAGCCCCAGCATTTT.

This clone was seen a handful of times. The gene calls are TRBV6-5 and TRBJ1-5, with unresolved D. Germline V CDR1 and CDR2: MNHEY, SVGAGI. There are 14 residues in the CDR3. V was pared by 7 bases and J by 4 bases, with 14 bases between. CDR3 nucleotides: TGTGCCAGCACCCCCAATCCCACTAATCAGCCCCAGCATTTT. Its translation: CASTPNPTNQPQHF.

The chain links TRBV10-2 to TRBJ1-3; perhaps TRBD1 as D (5 bases). The length of the CDR3 is 14 residues. Germline values: CDR1 WSHSY, CDR2 SAAADI. Trimming cost V 6 bases and J 5 bases, with 14 bases left between them. The CDR3 DNA reads as TGCGCCAGCAGGGACACTGGGTATAGAAACACCATATATTTT. This translates into CASRDTGYRNTIYF.

As regards this clone: Other DNA sequences in the sample encode the same CDR3. The chain uses TRBV18 and TRBJ2-1; 10 positions agree with TRBD2. CDR1 KGHSH and CDR2 LQKENI come from the germline V gene. The CDR3 is 17 amino acids. Unmatched junction bases numbered 3, after V lost 1 base and J lost 0 bases. The CDR3 is CASSPRSSGSSYNEQFF. In nucleotides, the CDR3 is TGTGCCAGCTCACCACGGTCTAGCGGGAGCTCCTACAATGAGCAGTTCTTC.

The CDR3 DNA reads TGTGCCAGCAGTCGAGCCGGGACTAGCACCTACGAGCAGTACTTC. Translation gives CASSRAGTSTYEQYF. This chain connects TRBV28 to TRBJ2-7; 9 bases map to TRBD2. V shed 5 bases and J 2 bases; nucleotides not matched to a gene: 7. Germline loops: CDR1 MDHEN, CDR2 SYDVKM. The CDR3 runs to 15 residues.